This T cell receptor (beta chain) was captured by sequencing in a study of T cells after yellow fever vaccination. This CDR3 is 13 amino acids long. The germline V and J ends were trimmed by 4 bases and 5 bases, with 12 bases remaining between them. Germline V gene data show CDR1 as SGHNT and CDR2 as YYREEE (reference sequence). This clonotype was seen only a few times. MiXCR, applied by TCRdb to the 5' RACE reads, yields one record per CDR3 protein. Of roughly 340,000 distinct CDR3 sequences in the sample, 8.7% were seen once. The TCR originated in a man younger than 30 who received the YFV17D yellow fever vaccine. Sequencing was performed on PBMCs, taken on the day of the first yellow fever vaccination. The rearrangement joins TRBV5-4 to TRBJ2-5, with D perhaps TRBD2 (5 bases). This CDR3 is CASSELASETQYF. DNA for the CDR3: TGTGCCAGCAGCGAGCTAGCCAGCGAGACCCAGTACTTC.